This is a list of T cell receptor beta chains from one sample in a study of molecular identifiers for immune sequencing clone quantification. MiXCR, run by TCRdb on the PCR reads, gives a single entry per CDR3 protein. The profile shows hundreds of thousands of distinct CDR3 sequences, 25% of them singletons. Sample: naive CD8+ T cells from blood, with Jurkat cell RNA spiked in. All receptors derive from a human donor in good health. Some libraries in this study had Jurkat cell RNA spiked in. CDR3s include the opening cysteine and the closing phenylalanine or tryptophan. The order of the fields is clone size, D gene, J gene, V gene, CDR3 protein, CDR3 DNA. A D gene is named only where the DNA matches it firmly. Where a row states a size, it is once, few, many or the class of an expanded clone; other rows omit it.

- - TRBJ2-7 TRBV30 CARGSVDEQYF TGTGCCCGGGGCTCTGTGGACGAGCAGTACTTC
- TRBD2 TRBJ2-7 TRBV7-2 CAGSLGLGYEQYF TGTGCCGGCAGCTTAGGACTAGGCTACGAGCAGTACTTC
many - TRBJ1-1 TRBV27 CASSSSWGTEAFF TGTGCCAGCAGTTCCTCCTGGGGGACTGAAGCTTTCTTT
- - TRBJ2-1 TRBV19 CASSMGGAGQFF TGTGCCAGTAGTATGGGGGGCGCGGGGCAGTTCTTC
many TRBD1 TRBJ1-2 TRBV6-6 CASKEDRGLYGYTF TGTGCCAGCAAGGAAGACAGGGGGTTGTATGGCTACACCTTC
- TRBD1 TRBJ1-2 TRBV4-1 CASSQGTGGREGYTF TGCGCCAGCAGCCAAGGGACAGGGGGCCGGGAAGGCTACACCTTC
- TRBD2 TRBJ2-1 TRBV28 CASSSRVAGFRERFF TGTGCCAGCAGTTCAAGGGTAGCGGGGTTCAGAGAGCGGTTCTTC
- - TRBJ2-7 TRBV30 CAWSLGLNYEQYF TGTGCCTGGAGTTTAGGACTAAACTACGAGCAGTACTTC
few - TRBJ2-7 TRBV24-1 CATSAGRGFF TGTGCCACCAGTGCAGGCCGGGGTTTCTTC
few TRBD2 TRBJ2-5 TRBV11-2 CASSPWTSGILRETQYF TGTGCCAGCAGCCCGTGGACTAGCGGGATCCTCCGCGAGACCCAGTACTTC
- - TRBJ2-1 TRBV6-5 CASSGGFGEVTYNEQFF TGTGCCAGCAGTGGCGGCTTCGGGGAAGTCACCTACAATGAGCAGTTCTTC
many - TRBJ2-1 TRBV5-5 CASSLESGTDISYNEQFF TGTGCCAGCAGCTTGGAGTCAGGGACCGATATCTCCTACAATGAGCAGTTCTTC
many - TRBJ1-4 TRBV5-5 CASSLVWSANEKLFF TGTGCCAGCAGCTTGGTGTGGAGTGCTAATGAAAAACTGTTTTTT
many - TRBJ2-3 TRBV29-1 CSARGLADTQYF TGCAGCGCCCGGGGCCTTGCGGATACGCAGTATTTT
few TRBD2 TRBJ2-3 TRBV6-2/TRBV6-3 CASSYSIAGGPDTQYF TGTGCCAGCAGTTACTCTATAGCGGGAGGGCCCGATACGCAGTATTTT
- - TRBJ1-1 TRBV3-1 CASSQGSETWEPEAFF TGTGCCAGCAGCCAAGGAAGCGAGACTTGGGAACCTGAAGCTTTCTTT
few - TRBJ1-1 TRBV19 CASSIGPQEAFF TGTGCCAGTAGTATAGGACCTCAAGAAGCTTTCTTT
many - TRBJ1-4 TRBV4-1 CASSQALRVALEKLFF TGCGCCAGCAGCCAAGCTCTACGAGTAGCATTGGAAAAACTGTTTTTT
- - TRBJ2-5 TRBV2 CARSEHSLETQYF TGTGCCCGCAGTGAACACAGTCTAGAGACCCAGTACTTC
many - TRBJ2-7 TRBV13 CASSLKGVVSYEQYF TGTGCCAGCAGCTTAAAGGGGGTTGTATCCTACGAGCAGTACTTC
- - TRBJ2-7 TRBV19 CASSVWGTVSYEQYF TGTGCCAGTAGTGTATGGGGGACGGTCTCCTACGAGCAGTACTTC
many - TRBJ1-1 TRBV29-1 CSVGLPQRPEAFF TGCAGCGTTGGGCTCCCCCAACGGCCTGAAGCTTTCTTT
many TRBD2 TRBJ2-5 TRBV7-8 CASSFSGGAWGKTQYF TGTGCCAGCAGCTTTAGCGGGGGGGCCTGGGGGAAGACCCAGTACTTC
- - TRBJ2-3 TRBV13 CASSPDRTAITDTQYF TGTGCCAGCAGCCCCGATCGAACGGCTATCACAGATACGCAGTATTTT
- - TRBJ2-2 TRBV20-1 CSASHGLVNTGELFF TGCAGTGCTAGTCATGGGCTAGTAAACACCGGGGAGCTGTTTTTT
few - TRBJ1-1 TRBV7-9 CASSLAGGGRTEAFF TGTGCCAGCAGCTTAGCAGGGGGTGGGCGCACTGAAGCTTTCTTT
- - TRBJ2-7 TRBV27 CASSRANSYEQYF TGTGCCAGCAGCCGCGCTAACTCCTACGAGCAGTACTTC
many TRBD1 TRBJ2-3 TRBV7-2 CASSSRQGHSTDTQYF TGTGCCAGCAGCTCCCGACAGGGCCATAGCACAGATACGCAGTATTTT
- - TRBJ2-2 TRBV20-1 CSATGLYTGELFF TGCAGTGCTACTGGACTATACACCGGGGAGCTGTTTTTT
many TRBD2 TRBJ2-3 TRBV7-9 CASSSRLLTSGDHTDTQYF TGTGCCAGCAGCTCTCGGCTGCTCACTAGCGGGGATCACACAGATACGCAGTATTTT
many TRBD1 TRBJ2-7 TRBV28 CASSPLWDSRSYEQYF TGTGCCAGCAGTCCCCTCTGGGACAGCCGCTCCTACGAGCAGTACTTC
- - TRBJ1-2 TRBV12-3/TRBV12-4 CASSLWQASGYTF TGTGCCAGCAGTTTGTGGCAAGCCTCTGGCTACACCTTC
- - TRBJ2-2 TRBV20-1 CSAMDRSANTGELFF TGCAGTGCTATGGACAGAAGCGCGAACACCGGGGAGCTGTTTTTT
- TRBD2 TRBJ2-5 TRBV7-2 CASSFAGGSRETQYF TGTGCCAGCAGCTTTGCGGGGGGGTCTCGGGAGACCCAGTACTTC
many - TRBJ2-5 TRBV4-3 CASSHQWDRLGETQYF TGCGCCAGCAGCCACCAATGGGACCGGCTGGGAGAGACCCAGTACTTC
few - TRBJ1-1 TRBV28 CASSFRGIFTEAFF TGTGCCAGCAGTTTTAGGGGGATATTCACTGAAGCTTTCTTT
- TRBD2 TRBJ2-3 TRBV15 CATSRDLRLAGTTDTQYF TGTGCCACCAGCAGAGATCTTCGGCTAGCGGGGACTACAGATACGCAGTATTTT
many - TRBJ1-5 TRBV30 CAWTASSNQPQHF TGTGCCTGGACAGCATCTAGCAATCAGCCCCAGCATTTT
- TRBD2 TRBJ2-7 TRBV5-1 CASSPRAGGLYEQYF TGCGCCAGCAGCCCTCGGGCGGGGGGGCTCTACGAGCAGTACTTC
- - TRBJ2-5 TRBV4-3 CASSQDAGAKTQYF TGCGCCAGCAGCCAAGATGCGGGGGCCAAGACCCAGTACTTC
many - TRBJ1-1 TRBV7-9 CASSSPGQPPTEAFF TGTGCCAGCAGCTCGCCGGGACAACCACCGACTGAAGCTTTCTTT
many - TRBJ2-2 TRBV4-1 CASSRNEGLTGELFF TGCGCCAGCAGCCGCAACGAGGGCCTCACCGGGGAGCTGTTTTTT
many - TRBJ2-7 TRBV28 CASSSTRLIQYEQYF TGTGCCAGCAGTTCCACTAGACTCATCCAATACGAGCAGTACTTC
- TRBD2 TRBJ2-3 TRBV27 CASRGTSGLNTDTQYF TGTGCCAGCAGGGGGACTAGCGGGCTAAACACAGATACGCAGTATTTT
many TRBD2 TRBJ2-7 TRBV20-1 CSATERWGGEQYF TGCAGTGCTACAGAGAGATGGGGGGGTGAGCAGTACTTC
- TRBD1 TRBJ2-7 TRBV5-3 CASSLGTDTSLFGEQYF TGTGCCAGCAGCTTGGGGACAGATACGTCTCTCTTCGGTGAGCAGTACTTC
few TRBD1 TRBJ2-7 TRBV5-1 CASSLGPGTGILEQYF TGCGCCAGCAGCTTGGGTCCCGGGACAGGGATCCTCGAGCAGTACTTC
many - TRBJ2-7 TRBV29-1 CSVEGWQGSYEQYF TGCAGCGTTGAAGGGTGGCAGGGATCCTACGAGCAGTACTTC
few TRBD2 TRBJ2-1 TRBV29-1 CSAEKGTSRNEQFF TGCAGCGCCGAAAAGGGGACTAGCAGAAATGAGCAGTTCTTC
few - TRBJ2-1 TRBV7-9 CASSRGQPNEQFF TGTGCCAGCAGCAGGGGACAACCCAATGAGCAGTTCTTC
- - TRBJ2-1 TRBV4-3 CAGSQGARGPFNEQFF TGCGCCGGCAGCCAAGGCGCCCGAGGGCCCTTCAATGAGCAGTTCTTC
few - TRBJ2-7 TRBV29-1 CSAMTGSYSYEQYF TGCAGCGCAATGACGGGGTCCTACTCCTACGAGCAGTACTTC
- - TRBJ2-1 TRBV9 CASSVARDNVGRETYNEQFF TGTGCCAGCAGCGTAGCCCGGGACAACGTCGGCAGGGAGACCTACAATGAGCAGTTCTTC
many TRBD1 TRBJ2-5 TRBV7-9 CASSFRGPNQETQYF TGTGCCAGCAGCTTCAGGGGGCCGAATCAAGAGACCCAGTACTTC
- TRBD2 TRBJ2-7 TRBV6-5 CASSYNRVGGGYEQYF TGTGCCAGCAGTTACAACAGGGTCGGGGGGGGCTACGAGCAGTACTTC
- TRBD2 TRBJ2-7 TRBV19 CASGTSGVHEQYF TGTGCCAGCGGGACTAGCGGGGTCCACGAGCAGTACTTC
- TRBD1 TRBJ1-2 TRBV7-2 CASSSTGGAFGYTF TGTGCCAGCAGCTCGACAGGGGGCGCCTTTGGCTACACCTTC